Listed here is a single TCR beta chain. This entry comes from a study of CD8+ T cells in alopecia areata. Overall study: Treated patients took oral tofacitinib at 5 to 10 mg twice daily.

Reverse transcribed after extraction, RNA yielded cDNA as the sequencing template. Assay used: immunoSEQ multiplex PCR; TCRdb lists only in-frame clones, some missing. The sample contains around 250,000 clones, less than 80% of which appear only once. The V gene's germline CDR1 is MNHEY and CDR2 SMNVEV (reference sequence). The CDR3 sequence is 17 residues long. The V end lost 4 bases, the J end lost 0 bases, and 16 bases lay between the germline ends. Here the sequenced sample was CD4+ T cells sorted from blood, taken at week 0. The source is a human donor with alopecia areata. The rearrangement links TRBV27 to TRBJ1-5; D uncertain. The CDR3 loop is CASSSPGWGDSNQPQHF. Here the CDR3 DNA reads TGTGCCAGCAGTTCTCCGGGTTGGGGTGATAGCAATCAGCCCCAGCATTTT.